The 17 T cell receptor beta chains in this list originate from one sample, sequenced in a study of blood T cell repertoires in COVID-19 (dated by TCRdb to 2018 to 2021). Library method: the immunoSEQ multiplex PCR assay. In TCRdb, the immuneACCESS table is reduced to in-frame sequences with V and J assigned. These tables do not hold every clone; where another copy was compared, an unresolved V gene accounts for under half, and the others remain unexplained. A total of roughly 250,000 clones appear in this sample, around nine tenths of them only once. 1.5% to 2% of the sample is in the top ten clones. The sequenced sample consisted of PBMCs or T cells enriched from blood (not recorded which). These receptor sequences come from a woman between 50 and 59 years old who had recovered from COVID-19.

The chain employs TRBV28 and TRBJ2-1, with 11 nucleotides matching TRBD2. Germline CDR1 is MDHEN and CDR2 is SYDVKM. CDR3 length equals 16 residues. The ends lost 2 bases at V and 7 bases at J; junction bases unmatched: 7. CDR3 sequence (DNA): TGTGCCAGCAGTTTACCCGGGACTAGCGGAAAAAATGAGCAGTTCTTC. Its protein is CASSLPGTSGKNEQFF.

This sequence joins TRBV7-3 and TRBJ2-3, with 14 bases lining up with TRBD2. V shed 5 bases, J shed 3 bases, and the junction held 16 bases outside the gene matches. The CDR3 spans 20 residues. Per the germline V gene, CDR1 is SGHTA and CDR2 is FQGTGA. DNA for the CDR3: TGTGCCAGCAGCAGTGGGACGCAGGGACTAGCGGGAGAGGTTACAGATACGCAGTATTTT. This translates into CASSSGTQGLAGEVTDTQYF.

The gene calls are TRBV5-1 and TRBJ2-5; 8 bases are a match to TRBD2. CDR1 is SGHRS and CDR2 is YFSETQ in the germline V gene. The CDR3 runs to 14 residues. The V segment lost 1 base and the J segment 5 bases; nucleotides outside the gene matches: 4. This chain's CDR3 is CASSLSGGRETQYF. DNA for the CDR3: TGCGCCAGCAGCTTGTCGGGAGGGCGTGAGACCCAGTACTTC.

The chain recombines TRBV18 with TRBJ1-2, with a possible D match to TRBD1 (6 bases). Germline V CDR1 and CDR2: KGHSH, LQKENI. The CDR3 covers 13 residues. V gave up 1 base and J gave up 6 bases, with 9 bases separating them. The CDR3 nucleotides are TGTGCCAGCTCACCACGGGGGGGCGATGGCTACACCTTC. It codes for CASSPRGGDGYTF. The variable domain in full, with the rest retrieved from reference TRBV18 and TRBJ1-2, is NAGVMQNPRHLVRRRGQEARLRCSPMKGHSHVYWYRQLPEEGLKFMVYLQKENIIDESGMPKERFSAEFPKEGPSILRIQQVVRGDSAAYFCASSPRGGDGYTFGSGTRLTVV.

The J gene is TRBJ2-1, the V gene TRBV11-2; weak D call: TRBD2 (6 bases). The CDR3 is 18 amino acids. Germline V CDR1 and CDR2: SGHAT, FQNNGV. V was clipped by 2 bases and J by 7 bases, with 24 bases between them. This chain's CDR3 is CASSLRGTDAGYRNEQFF. The DNA of the CDR3 is TGTGCCAGCAGCTTAAGAGGTACGGACGCGGGATACAGAAATGAGCAGTTCTTC. The variable domain in full, completed from reference TRBV11-2 and TRBJ2-1, reads EAGVAQSPRYKIIEKRQSVAFWCNPISGHATLYWYQQILGQGPKLLIQFQNNGVVDDSQLPKDRFSAERLKGVDSTLKIQPAKLEDSAVYLCASSLRGTDAGYRNEQFFGPGTRLTVL.

CDR3 bases: TGCGCCAGCTACCTTGCGGGAGGTGTTTACAATGAGCAGTTCTTC. It yields the protein CASYLAGGVYNEQFF. V usage is TRBV5-1 and J usage is TRBJ2-1, with 8 positions matching TRBD2. CDR1 and CDR2 from the germline V gene are SGHRS and YFSETQ. The trim removed 7 bases at V and 4 bases at J, leaving 10 bases unmatched. The CDR3 is 15 residues long.

This sequence joins TRBV7-2 and TRBJ2-1; 7 positions agree with TRBD2. CDR1 and CDR2 (germline): SGHTA, FQGNSA. With 5 bases clipped from V and 4 bases from J, the junction kept 5 bases outside the gene matches. There are 14 residues in the CDR3. CDR3 nucleotide sequence: TGTGCCAGCAGCCGCGGGAGTAAGTACAATGAGCAGTTCTTC. Its translation is CASSRGSKYNEQFF.

Concerning this clone: Mismatch with germline at one junction end may stem from a read error. This chain joins TRBV3-1 (or the pseudogene TRBV3-2) and TRBJ2-2; 8 bases match TRBD2. CDR1 and CDR2 (germline): LGHDT, YNNKEL (reference sequence). The CDR3 runs to 19 residues. The CDR3 reads CASSPHGLREATNAGELFF. CDR3 nucleotide sequence: TGTGCCAGCAGCCCCCACGGCCTGCGGGAGGCCACGAACGCCGGGGAGCTGTTTTTT.

This clone was counted a single time. The V and J genes are TRBV27 and TRBJ1-5; D is perhaps TRBD1 (6 bases). Germline V gives CDR1 MNHEY, CDR2 SMNVEV (reference sequence). Trimming left V 6 bases short and J 5 bases short, with 17 bases between. The CDR3 covers 15 residues. The chain's CDR3 is CASRFKGTSDQPQHF. The CDR3 bases are TGTGCCAGCAGATTCAAAGGGACATCCGATCAGCCCCAGCATTTT.

The chain recombines TRBV9 with TRBJ1-3; a possible D gene is TRBD1 (6 bases). V dropped 5 bases and J dropped 5 bases, with 17 bases sitting between them. CDR1 is SGDLS and CDR2 is YYNGEE in the germline V gene. There are 15 residues in the CDR3. CDR3 sequence: CASSPGGGARNTIYF. The CDR3 region has the DNA TGTGCCAGCAGTCCCGGTGGGGGCGCGAGAAACACCATATATTTT.

CDR3 DNA: TGCGCCAGCAGCCGGTCGCCGGGGGTGAATCAGCCCCAGCATTTT. This gives the protein CASSRSPGVNQPQHF. The rearrangement links TRBV4-3 to TRBJ1-5; tentatively, D is TRBD1 (5 bases). The CDR3 is 15 amino acids. Germline CDR1 LGHNA, CDR2 YSLEER. Trimming cost V 4 bases and J 4 bases, with 14 bases left between them.

The V and J genes are TRBV29-1 and TRBJ1-2, with D uncertain. The CDR3 runs 11 residues. V was pared by 6 bases and J by 1 base, with 6 bases between. Germline assignment: CDR1 SQVTM and CDR2 ANQGSEA. The chain's CDR3 is CSVDNNYGYTF. CDR3 DNA: TGCAGCGTAGACAATAACTATGGCTACACCTTC.

This clone appeared once. CDR3 in amino acids: CASSLDIANYGYTF. DNA of the CDR3: TGTGCCAGCAGTTTGGACATAGCTAACTATGGCTACACCTTC. The gene calls are TRBV28 and TRBJ1-2; D is possibly TRBD1 (5 bases). V lost 3 bases and J 0 bases, leaving 8 bases between the germline ends. There are 14 residues in the CDR3. CDR1 is MDHEN and CDR2 is SYDVKM in the germline V gene.

The chain couples TRBV5-1 to TRBJ2-7, with 12 bases fitting TRBD2. In germline, CDR1 is SGHRS, CDR2 YFSETQ. V lost 0 bases, J lost 7 bases, and 8 bases stayed unmatched. The CDR3 consists of 16 residues. The CDR3 reads CASSLGTSGDRWEQYF. For the CDR3, the DNA is TGCGCCAGCAGCTTGGGGACTAGCGGGGACCGCTGGGAGCAGTACTTC.

The chain carries TRBV5-8 and TRBJ1-2; possible D gene TRBD1, 5 bases. CDR3 length equals 12 residues. Germline-derived CDR1 and CDR2 are SGHTS and YDEGEE. The V gene lost 0 bases and the J gene lost 8 bases, with 8 bases spanning the gap. DNA for the CDR3: TGTGCCAGCAGCTTGGCAGGGAACGGCTACACCTTC. Its protein is CASSLAGNGYTF.

The chain joins TRBV7-2 to TRBJ2-1; TRBD2 matches at 14 bases. With 3 bases clipped from V and 4 bases from J, the junction kept 11 bases outside the gene matches. The CDR3 contains 19 residues. Germline V lookup: CDR1 SGHTA, CDR2 FQGNSA. CDR3 region: CASSFQRLAGGGRYNEQFF. The CDR3 nucleotides read TGTGCCAGCAGCTTCCAAAGACTAGCGGGAGGGGGCAGATACAATGAGCAGTTCTTC.

This chain uses TRBV10-3 with TRBJ2-3; no clear D gene. The germline V gene encodes CDR1 ENHRY and CDR2 SYGVKD. This CDR3 region has 14 residues. Trimming removed 9 bases from V and 1 base from J, with 14 bases in between. In DNA, the CDR3 is TGTGCCATAAAGTTGGCCGCCGGCACAGATACGCAGTATTTT. Its protein is CAIKLAAGTDTQYF.